This passage covers 32 T cell receptor beta chains from one sample sequenced in a study of blood T cell repertoires in COVID-19. Repertoires were generated with immunoSEQ multiplex PCR, while TCRdb's copy carries only in-frame clones and drops some. The top ten clones hold roughly 2.2% of a sample with around 130,000 clones, 86% of them seen once. The specimen was PBMCs or T cells enriched from blood (not recorded which). All receptors come from a woman in her forties or fifties who had recovered from COVID-19.

The chain employs TRBV7-9 and TRBJ1-2; 7 bases agree with TRBD1. There are 16 residues in the CDR3. The V gene's germline CDR1 is SEHNR and CDR2 FQNEAQ (reference sequence). Trimming removed 2 bases from V and 4 bases from J; junction bases left unmatched: 10. The DNA of the CDR3 is TGTGCCAGCAGCTTAAGGGGGACAGTTGGGCCCTATGGCTACACCTTC. Protein product: CASSLRGTVGPYGYTF.

The rearrangement joins TRBV4-3 to TRBJ2-1; 10 nucleotides align to TRBD1. Germline-derived CDR1 and CDR2 are LGHNA and YSLEER. The CDR3 runs to 15 residues. The junction had 6 bases not matched to a gene; V was cut back by 1 base and J by 9 bases. The CDR3 is CASSQARTGGTEQFF. CDR3 nucleotide sequence: TGCGCCAGCAGCCAAGCCCGGACAGGGGGGACTGAGCAGTTCTTC.

CDR3 in DNA: TGTGCCAGCAGTATCAGGGGGCGAGGCTACACCTTC. Amino acid sequence: CASSIRGRGYTF. This chain links TRBV2 with TRBJ1-2; 8 bases agree with TRBD1. The V segment lost 5 bases and the J segment 8 bases; nucleotides outside the gene matches: 4. This CDR3 spans 12 amino acids. The germline CDR1 and CDR2 sequences are SNHLY and FYNNEI.

V gene TRBV5-4 combines with J gene TRBJ1-2; TRBD1 agrees at 9 bases. The V segment lost 4 bases and the J segment 5 bases; nucleotides outside the gene matches: 12. CDR3 length: 16 residues. Germline values: CDR1 SGHNT, CDR2 YYREEE (reference sequence). Written as DNA, the CDR3 is TGTGCCAGCAGCAGAGCCAACACGGGACAGGGTTATGGCTACACCTTC. Translating gives CASSRANTGQGYGYTF.

The chain joins TRBV6-6 to TRBJ2-7; 8 nucleotides agree with TRBD2. The V gene's germline CDR1 is MNHNY and CDR2 SVGAGI (reference sequence). The J segment lost 6 bases and the V segment lost 4 bases, leaving 11 bases of the junction unmatched. This CDR3 has 15 amino acids. CDR3 sequence: CASSFLVGRVVEQYF. CDR3 coding DNA: TGTGCCAGCAGTTTCCTCGTCGGGAGGGTAGTCGAGCAGTACTTC.

The chain carries TRBV18 and TRBJ1-4; 9 positions agree with TRBD1. The CDR3 extends over 15 amino acids. Germline lookup yields CDR1 KGHSH and CDR2 LQKENI. V dropped 4 bases and J dropped 4; count of bases not matched to a gene: 4. The CDR3 loop is CASSRDRDDNEKLFF. For the CDR3, the DNA is TGTGCCAGCTCACGGGACAGGGACGATAATGAAAAACTGTTTTTT.

This sequence joins TRBV3-1 (or the pseudogene TRBV3-2) and TRBJ1-4, with 7 bases lining up with TRBD1. The CDR3 length is 16 residues. V shed 1 base, J shed 10 bases, and the junction held 12 bases outside the gene matches. Germline V CDR1 and CDR2: LGHDT, YNNKEL (reference sequence). The CDR3 coding sequence is TGTGCCAGCAGCCAAGGTTTTGGCAGGGGGATGTCAAAACTGTTTTTT. This codes for CASSQGFGRGMSKLFF.

The chain employs TRBV3-1 (or the pseudogene TRBV3-2) and TRBJ2-1, with 7 bases aligning to TRBD2. The germline gives CDR1 LGHDT, CDR2 YNNKEL (reference sequence). The J segment lost 7 bases and the V segment lost 4 bases, leaving 10 bases of the junction unmatched. The CDR3 spans 15 residues. CDR3 region: CASSPRWGGSNEQFF. The CDR3 DNA reads TGTGCCAGCAGCCCCCGTTGGGGGGGAAGTAATGAGCAGTTCTTC.

J is TRBJ1-1 and V is TRBV7-8; D is unresolved. Germline V CDR1 and CDR2: SGHVS, FQNEAQ. The germline V and J ends were trimmed by 5 bases and 0 bases, with 16 bases remaining between them. The CDR3 is 16 residues long. CDR3 sequence (DNA): TGTGCCAGCAGCGTACGGGAAGGCCTGATGAACACTGAAGCTTTCTTT. Encoded protein: CASSVREGLMNTEAFF.

The chain links TRBV12-5 to TRBJ1-2; D possibly corresponds to TRBD1 (6 bases). CDR1 and CDR2 from the germline V gene are LGHNT and FRNRAP. CDR3 length equals 14 residues. Trimming cost V 0 bases and J 14 bases, with 19 bases left between them. The chain's CDR3 is CASGLVTPPGGPTF. The CDR3 coding sequence is TGTGCTAGTGGTTTGGTAACCCCCCCGGGGGGCCCTACCTTC.

The rearrangement links TRBV29-1 to TRBJ1-2, with 7 bases identical to TRBD1. The CDR3 extends over 13 amino acids. Germline V gives CDR1 SQVTM, CDR2 ANQGSEA. V was pared by 6 bases and J by 8 bases, with 12 bases of the junction left unmatched. The CDR3 nucleotides read TGCAGCGTGAGGCTGGGGACAGATTGGGGCTACACCTTC. Its protein product is CSVRLGTDWGYTF.

This clone was found once. CDR3 coding DNA: TGTGCCAGCAGCCAAGTGGGACACGAGCAGTTCTTC. Its protein is CASSQVGHEQFF. The chain couples TRBV3-1 (or the pseudogene TRBV3-2) to TRBJ2-1; a weak D match, TRBD1 (6 bases). The CDR3 runs to 12 residues. V shed 1 base and J shed 10 bases, with 8 bases lying between them. CDR1 is LGHDT, CDR2 YNNKEL, per germline (reference sequence).

The rearrangement uses TRBV19 and TRBJ2-1; D possibly corresponds to TRBD1 (6 bases). The CDR3 is made up of 13 amino acids. V shed 3 bases and J shed 9 bases, with 12 bases lying between them. Germline V gene sequence: CDR1 LNHDA, CDR2 SQIVND (reference sequence). The CDR3 DNA reads TGTGCCAGTAGTATTTCCAGGGGAACTGAGCAGTTCTTC. Its protein product is CASSISRGTEQFF.

CDR3 sequence: CASSLAYRGAKNIQYF. In DNA form, the CDR3 reads TGTGCCAGCAGCTTAGCCTACAGGGGAGCCAAAAACATTCAGTACTTC. This chain links TRBV7-9 with TRBJ2-4; TRBD1 matches at 7 bases. From germline, CDR1 is SEHNR and CDR2 FQNEAQ (reference sequence). The CDR3 has 16 residues. The V and J ends lost 0 bases and 0 bases, in that order; junction bases with no gene match: 2.

The chain is built from TRBV19 and TRBJ2-1; a possible D gene is TRBD2 (7 bases). The CDR3 sequence is 14 residues long. Trimming removed 1 base from V and 7 bases from J, with 11 bases in between. CDR1 and CDR2 from the germline V gene are LNHDA and SQIVND (reference sequence). The CDR3 DNA follows: TGTGCCAGTAGTATAGTCGGGGGGCGGAATGAGCAGTTCTTC. Translated, it gives CASSIVGGRNEQFF.

This rearrangement joins TRBV19 to TRBJ1-6, with D tentatively TRBD1 (5 bases). V lost 3 bases and J lost 3, with 15 bases in between. Germline assignment: CDR1 LNHDA and CDR2 SQIVND (reference sequence). This CDR3 contains 17 residues. The CDR3 is CASSIQGGSDYNSPLHF. DNA of the CDR3: TGTGCCAGTAGTATTCAGGGAGGAAGCGACTATAATTCACCCCTCCACTTT.

The chain carries TRBV3-1 (or the pseudogene TRBV3-2) and TRBJ2-5, with D hard to call. V lost 1 base to trimming and J lost 5 bases, with 14 bases between them. Germline lookup yields CDR1 LGHDT and CDR2 YNNKEL (reference sequence). The CDR3 contains 15 residues. In nucleotides, the CDR3 is TGTGCCAGCAGCCAAGGTCCGGTGATCGGGGAGACCCAGTACTTC. It specifies CASSQGPVIGETQYF.

This clone was observed many times. The chain links TRBV15 to TRBJ2-1, with D tentatively TRBD1 (6 bases). This CDR3 comprises 14 residues. Looked up from germline, CDR1 is LNHNV and CDR2 is YYDKDF (reference sequence). The V end was cut by 4 bases, the J end by 9 bases, with 16 bases between. CDR3 sequence (DNA): TGTGCCACCAGCACCCGACAGGTGAGAAGTGAGCAGTTCTTC. Translation: CATSTRQVRSEQFF.

The rearrangement joins TRBV19 to TRBJ2-3; 10 positions agree with TRBD1. Per germline, CDR1 LNHDA and CDR2 SQIVND (reference sequence). V lost 8 bases and J lost 3; bases outside the gene matches: 11. The CDR3 spans 16 residues. This chain's CDR3 is CASYPSTGGRTDTQYF. DNA for the CDR3: TGTGCCAGTTACCCGTCGACAGGGGGCAGGACAGATACGCAGTATTTT.

The chain uses TRBV20-1 and TRBJ1-2; the match to TRBD1 covers 7 bases. CDR3 length equals 15 residues. Germline V gene lookup returns CDR1 DFQATT and CDR2 SNEGSKA (reference sequence). The J segment lost 8 bases and the V segment lost 3 bases, leaving 15 bases of the junction unmatched. The CDR3 nucleotides are TGCAGTGCTAGTATAAAGACAGGGTCCTCAGGGGGCTACACCTTC. The encoded protein is CSASIKTGSSGGYTF.

The chain links TRBV25-1 to TRBJ1-5, with D possibly being TRBD1 (5 bases). Germline CDR1 MGHDK, CDR2 SYGVNS. The CDR3 is 13 residues long. The V end was cut by 5 bases, the J end by 6 bases, with 11 bases between. The CDR3 nucleotides read TGTGCCAGCAGTTTGTCAGGGTCTCAGCCCCAGCATTTT. Its translation is CASSLSGSQPQHF.

The chain is built from TRBV3-1 (or the pseudogene TRBV3-2) and TRBJ2-3, with TRBD1 identical over 8 bases. CDR3 length: 15 residues. Losses at the gene ends were 7 bases for V and 3 bases for J; bases not matched to a gene: 9. CDR1 LGHDT and CDR2 YNNKEL come from the germline V gene (reference sequence). The CDR3 DNA reads TGTGCCAGCAAAATCCGCGGGACAGGAACAGATACGCAGTATTTT. Protein product: CASKIRGTGTDTQYF.

This clone was detected only a few times. The V and J genes are TRBV19 and TRBJ2-7; D may be TRBD2 (5 bases). CDR1 and CDR2 (germline): LNHDA, SQIVND (reference sequence). Trimming took off 4 bases at V and 3 bases at J, with 16 bases between the two ends. The CDR3 length is 15 residues. CDR3 amino acids: CASSTNRVGLYEQYF. CDR3 in DNA: TGTGCCAGTAGTACCAACCGTGTTGGACTCTACGAGCAGTACTTC.

V and J are TRBV4-3 and TRBJ2-3, with TRBD2 matching over 8 bases. Looked up from germline, CDR1 is LGHNA and CDR2 is YSLEER. Trimming at V came to 1 base and at J to 3 bases, leaving 0 bases not matched to a gene. This CDR3 is 14 amino acids long. CDR3 amino acids: CASSQAGGTDTQYF. CDR3 in DNA: TGCGCCAGCAGCCAAGCGGGGGGGACAGATACGCAGTATTTT.

The rearrangement joins TRBV24-1 to TRBJ1-1, with D unclear. Trimming stripped 7 bases from V and 1 base from J, with 12 bases between. Germline CDR1 and CDR2: KGHDR and SFDVKD. This CDR3 is built from 14 residues. The CDR3 reads CATRPREENTEAFF. Here the CDR3 DNA reads TGTGCCACCAGGCCTAGGGAGGAGAACACTGAAGCTTTCTTT.

This chain connects TRBV19 to TRBJ1-2; TRBD1 aligns across 9 bases. The CDR3 is made up of 14 amino acids. Germline V CDR1 and CDR2: LNHDA, SQIVND (reference sequence). V trimming: 5 bases; J trimming: 8 bases; junction bases outside the gene matches: 9. The CDR3 bases are TGTGCCAGTAGTTCGCCGGGACAGGGCCTAGGCTACACCTTC. As protein: CASSSPGQGLGYTF.

V and J are TRBV6-5 and TRBJ1-1, with D tentatively TRBD1 (5 bases). V was cut by 8 bases and J by 0 bases, with 16 bases left in between. The CDR3 loop spans 15 amino acids. In germline, CDR1 is MNHEY, CDR2 SVGAGI. The CDR3 region is CASSWDYLVNTEAFF. CDR3 nucleotide sequence: TGTGCCAGCTCCTGGGACTACCTGGTGAACACTGAAGCTTTCTTT.

The gene calls are TRBV7-9 and TRBJ1-5; D is undetermined. The CDR3 covers 13 residues. The V gene lost 5 bases and the J gene lost 7 bases, with 12 bases spanning the gap. Germline V gene data show CDR1 as SEHNR and CDR2 as FQNEAQ (reference sequence). The CDR3 here is CASSPATGQPQHF. The CDR3 DNA reads TGTGCCAGCAGCCCCGCCACGGGGCAGCCCCAGCATTTT.

The chain uses TRBV3-1 (or the pseudogene TRBV3-2) and TRBJ1-3, with D possibly being TRBD1 (6 bases). V was clipped by 1 base and J by 4 bases, with 14 bases between them. This CDR3 contains 16 residues. Germline CDR1 is LGHDT and CDR2 is YNNKEL (reference sequence). In DNA form, the CDR3 reads TGTGCCAGCAGCCAAGGGGGCGGGGGGCGAGGAAACACCATATATTTT. This gives the protein CASSQGGGGRGNTIYF.

The chain couples TRBV5-1 to TRBJ1-1; D is perhaps TRBD1 (6 bases). The CDR3 has 13 amino acids. The germline CDR1 and CDR2 sequences are SGHRS and YFSETQ. The germline V and J ends were trimmed by 5 bases and 0 bases, with 8 bases remaining between them. The CDR3 region has the DNA TGCGCCAGCAGGGACAGCTTGAACACTGAAGCTTTCTTT. The encoded protein is CASRDSLNTEAFF. The full variable domain, its missing parts supplied by reference TRBV5-1 and TRBJ1-1, is KAGVTQTPRYLIKTRGQQVTLSCSPISGHRSVSWYQQTPGQGLQFLFEYFSETQRNKGNFPGRFSGRQFSNSRSEMNVSTLELGDSALYLCASRDSLNTEAFFGQGTRLTVV.

The chain is built from TRBV4-3 and TRBJ2-7, with D perhaps matching TRBD1 (5 bases). This CDR3 contains 14 residues. Trimming pared 4 bases from V and 1 base from J, leaving 11 bases between. The germline CDR1 and CDR2 sequences are LGHNA and YSLEER. CDR3 DNA sequence: TGCGCCAGCAGCCCTGGACACGAGTCCTACGAGCAGTACTTC. As protein: CASSPGHESYEQYF.

The chain is built from TRBV4-1 and TRBJ2-1, with 8 bases aligning to TRBD2. CDR1 MGHRA and CDR2 YSYEKL come from the germline V gene. V dropped 1 base and J dropped 1; count of bases not matched to a gene: 9. This CDR3 contains 18 residues. CDR3 DNA sequence: TGCGCCAGCAGCCAAGCCCCCCACGGGGGGGGATCCTACAATGAGCAGTTCTTC. It is translated as CASSQAPHGGGSYNEQFF.